Presented here are 20 T cell receptor beta chains from one specimen sequenced in a study of T cell changes during pregnancy in multiple sclerosis. Clones were sequenced by immunoSEQ multiplex PCR, and TCRdb holds only the in-frame ones, with some missing. Seen here are some 110,000 clones, roughly nine tenths observed once, and the top ten hold approximately 1.5%. Sample: peripheral blood, taken before pregnancy. The origin of the receptors is a female donor with multiple sclerosis, enrolled in a pregnancy study.

The rearrangement uses TRBV7-9 and TRBJ2-7, with 9 bases identical to TRBD1. Losses at the gene ends were 4 bases for V and 5 bases for J; bases not matched to a gene: 12. The germline CDR1 and CDR2 sequences are SEHNR and FQNEAQ (reference sequence). The CDR3 loop spans 16 amino acids. CDR3 in amino acids: CASSYKVPGQGHEQYF. The CDR3 DNA reads as TGTGCCAGCAGCTACAAAGTCCCGGGACAGGGTCACGAGCAGTACTTC.

The chain joins TRBV7-9 to TRBJ1-5, with TRBD1 as a possible D gene (5 bases). The CDR3 covers 16 residues. Trimming removed 3 bases at V and 0 bases at J, with 12 bases between. The germline gives CDR1 SEHNR, CDR2 FQNEAQ (reference sequence). The CDR3, as DNA: TGTGCCAGCAGCTTGGACACGGGGGTTAGCAATCAGCCCCAGCATTTT. Encoded protein: CASSLDTGVSNQPQHF.

The rearrangement uses TRBV2 and TRBJ1-1; 9 bases are shared with TRBD1. This CDR3 is 16 amino acids long. V was clipped by 11 bases and J by 2 bases; unmatched bases: 15. Germline-derived CDR1 and CDR2 are SNHLY and FYNNEI. The CDR3 loop reads CAAWTGAFFLNTEAFF. The CDR3 DNA reads TGTGCCGCGTGGACAGGGGCATTCTTCCTAAACACTGAAGCTTTCTTT.

The V call is TRBV6-1, the J call TRBJ2-7; 10 bases align to TRBD1. V gave up 4 bases and J gave up 6 bases; unmatched junction bases: 6. The CDR3 loop spans 14 amino acids. Germline V gene data show CDR1 as MNHNS and CDR2 as SASEGT. The CDR3 DNA follows: TGTGCCAGCAGTGGGACTAGACAGGGGGCCGAGCAGTACTTC. It translates to CASSGTRQGAEQYF.

With regard to this clone: One end of the junction fails to match germline, which may point to a read error. Other DNA sequences in this specimen translate into the identical CDR3. The V and J genes are TRBV2 and TRBJ1-3; D is unresolved. The CDR3 consists of 14 residues. CDR1 is SNHLY, CDR2 FYNNEI, per germline. CDR3 coding DNA: TGTGCTAGCACCCGCCGCGGCTCTGGAAACACCATATATTTT. As protein: CASTRRGSGNTIYF.

The V call is TRBV6-1, the J call TRBJ2-2; the D gene is possibly TRBD2 (6 bases). V shed 2 bases and J shed 6 bases, with 16 bases lying between them. This CDR3 region has 16 residues. The germline CDR1 and CDR2 sequences are MNHNS and SASEGT. The CDR3 region is CASSEFGGISAGELFF. The CDR3 coding sequence is TGTGCCAGCAGTGAATTTGGCGGGATTAGCGCCGGGGAGCTGTTTTTT.

This chain joins TRBV7-2 and TRBJ2-2; D call uncertain. V was trimmed by 3 bases and J by 4 bases, leaving 9 bases between them. This CDR3 has 14 amino acids. Looked up from germline, CDR1 is SGHTA and CDR2 is FQGNSA. CDR3: CASSFGVGTGELFF. CDR3 bases: TGTGCCAGCAGCTTTGGAGTGGGCACCGGGGAGCTGTTTTTT.

The chain employs TRBV15 and TRBJ2-7, with no clear D. Trimming pared 3 bases from V and 2 bases from J, leaving 11 bases between. The CDR3 spans 14 residues. The germline V gene has CDR1 LNHNV and CDR2 YYDKDF (reference sequence). The CDR3 region has the DNA TGTGCCACCAGCAGCACATCTCCTCCCTACGAGCAGTACTTC. Translating it yields CATSSTSPPYEQYF. The variable domain in full, completed from reference TRBV15 and TRBJ2-7, reads DAMVIQNPRYQVTQFGKPVTLSCSQTLNHNVMYWYQQKSSQAPKLLFHYYDKDFNNEADTPDNFQSRRPNTSFCFLDIRSPGLGDTAMYLCATSSTSPPYEQYFGPGTRLTVT.

Here the CDR3 reads CASSDYWREQYF. The CDR3 nucleotides read TGTGCCAGCAGTGATTACTGGAGGGAGCAGTACTTC. This chain connects TRBV25-1 to TRBJ2-7; TRBD2 might be the D (5 bases). This CDR3 has 12 residues. The V end lost 3 bases, the J end lost 7 bases, and 10 bases lay between the germline ends. Germline lookup yields CDR1 MGHDK and CDR2 SYGVNS.

In DNA form, the CDR3 reads TGTGCCAGCAGCGCCAACATCAAACTAGCGGGGGAACAAGAGACCCAGTACTTC. It codes for CASSANIKLAGEQETQYF. The chain joins TRBV9 to TRBJ2-5; TRBD2 aligns across 11 bases. Per germline, CDR1 SGDLS and CDR2 YYNGEE. The CDR3 is 18 amino acids. V was pared by 3 bases and J by 2 bases, with 12 bases of the junction left unmatched.

The chain is built from TRBV15 and TRBJ2-7, with 10 bases identical to TRBD1. The germline V gene has CDR1 LNHNV and CDR2 YYDKDF (reference sequence). The CDR3 is made up of 15 amino acids. After removal of 2 bases from V and 5 bases from J, the junction contained 6 bases not matched to a gene. CDR3 nucleotide sequence: TGTGCCACCAGCAGATCGGACAGGGGGGAGCACGAGCAGTACTTC. Translation gives CATSRSDRGEHEQYF.

The V and J genes are TRBV7-9 and TRBJ2-1; 7 bases line up with TRBD1. V lost 3 bases, J lost 6 bases, and 2 bases stayed unmatched. Germline V lookup: CDR1 SEHNR, CDR2 FQNEAQ (reference sequence). This CDR3 is built from 13 residues. CDR3 region: CASSFRDSNEQFF. In DNA, the CDR3 is TGTGCCAGCAGCTTCCGGGACAGCAATGAGCAGTTCTTC.

This chain links TRBV4-1 with TRBJ1-5; D possibly corresponds to TRBD1 (5 bases). The CDR3 has 16 residues. The V end was cut by 1 base, the J end by 3 bases, with 13 bases between. CDR1 MGHRA and CDR2 YSYEKL come from the germline V gene. This chain's CDR3 is CASSQVEGAHNQPQHF. CDR3 nucleotide sequence: TGCGCCAGCAGCCAAGTCGAAGGGGCCCACAATCAGCCCCAGCATTTT.

The J gene is TRBJ2-7, the V gene TRBV28, with D possibly being TRBD2 (5 bases). Trimming took off 6 bases at V and 6 bases at J, with 18 bases between the two ends. The CDR3 spans 14 residues. Germline assignment: CDR1 MDHEN and CDR2 SYDVKM. The CDR3 nucleotides are TGTGCCAGCAGGCTGGACCCTAGCCATCTCGAGCAGTACTTC. Amino acids: CASRLDPSHLEQYF.

The V call is TRBV5-1, the J call TRBJ2-5, with D tentatively TRBD1 (5 bases). From germline, CDR1 is SGHRS and CDR2 YFSETQ. The CDR3 length is 15 residues. Trimming left V 3 bases short and J 4 bases short, with 16 bases between. CDR3 sequence (DNA): TGCGCCAGCAGCTCATTCCAGGGTTTGGGAGAGACCCAGTACTTC. Amino acid sequence: CASSSFQGLGETQYF. Filled out from reference TRBV5-1 and TRBJ2-5, the complete variable domain reads KAGVTQTPRYLIKTRGQQVTLSCSPISGHRSVSWYQQTPGQGLQFLFEYFSETQRNKGNFPGRFSGRQFSNSRSEMNVSTLELGDSALYLCASSSFQGLGETQYFGPGTRLLVL.

This rearrangement joins TRBV9 to TRBJ2-7, with 9 bases lining up with TRBD2. V shed 0 bases and J 2 bases; nucleotides not matched to a gene: 3. This CDR3 is 15 amino acids long. Germline V gene sequence: CDR1 SGDLS, CDR2 YYNGEE. CDR3 in amino acids: CASSVEAGGPYEQYF. CDR3 nucleotides: TGTGCCAGCAGCGTAGAAGCGGGGGGCCCCTACGAGCAGTACTTC.

The chain recombines TRBV5-8 with TRBJ2-7; 8 bases agree with TRBD1. The CDR3 runs to 15 residues. Per the germline V gene, CDR1 is SGHTS and CDR2 is YDEGEE. Germline trimming cut 3 bases from V and 7 bases from J; bases unmatched to any gene: 12. This chain's CDR3 is CASSSTGQGRGEQYF. The CDR3, as DNA: TGTGCCAGCAGCTCGACCGGACAGGGTAGAGGGGAGCAGTACTTC.

This chain links TRBV18 with TRBJ1-1, with D possibly being TRBD1 (6 bases). Germline CDR1 reads KGHSH; CDR2 reads LQKENI. The CDR3 sequence is 18 residues long. The V and J ends lost 4 bases and 6 bases respectively, with 27 bases between them. The DNA for the CDR3 is TGTGCCAGCTCACTCATCGAGAACCCGGGACACCATGTCGCTGAAGCTTTCTTT. Protein product: CASSLIENPGHHVAEAFF.

The V and J genes are TRBV2 and TRBJ2-7; D is possibly TRBD1 (6 bases). This CDR3 is built from 15 residues. The germline V gene has CDR1 SNHLY and CDR2 FYNNEI. Trimming stripped 7 bases from V and 0 bases from J, with 16 bases between. The CDR3 DNA is TGTGCCAGCACCCTGGGGGCAGCGGACTCCTACGAGCAGTACTTC. Its protein is CASTLGAADSYEQYF.

The chain joins TRBV28 to TRBJ2-7, with D possibly TRBD1 on 6 matching bases. CDR3 length: 14 residues. V gave up 6 bases and J gave up 2 bases, with 14 bases separating them. Germline CDR1 is MDHEN and CDR2 is SYDVKM. CDR3 bases: TGTGCCAGCAGAAGAGACAGGCTTCCCTACGAGCAGTACTTC. It yields the protein CASRRDRLPYEQYF. The variable domain in full, with the rest retrieved from reference TRBV28 and TRBJ2-7, is DVKVTQSSRYLVKRTGEKVFLECVQDMDHENMFWYRQDPGLGLRLIYFSYDVKMKEKGDIPEGYSVSREKKERFSLILESASTNQTSMYLCASRRDRLPYEQYFGPGTRLTVT.